Each of the 5 T cell receptor beta chains below was sequenced from the same sample in a study of CD8 T cells in Susac syndrome (dated by TCRdb to about 2019). The protocol used for the library was the immunoSEQ multiplex PCR assay. RNA was extracted with the RNeasy kit and about 0.45 to 1 ug was reverse transcribed using random hexamers. TCRdb trimmed public reads at Q25 via fastp, called clones via MiXCR and kept in-frame beta chains. Entries are consolidated by CDR3 protein sequence, retaining the most common genes and DNA. For this sample there are under 90,000 distinct CDR3 sequences; 93% appear just once. The biggest ten clones account for roughly 0.5% of the sample. Material for sequencing was CD4+ T cells from PBMCs. These TCRs come from a human donor with Susac syndrome.

This clonotype was counted between two and nine times. The chain employs TRBV2 and TRBJ2-1; 8 bases are shared with TRBD1. This CDR3 contains 13 residues. J gave up 10 bases and V 7 bases, and 9 bases lay outside the gene matches. Germline loops: CDR1 SNHLY, CDR2 FYNNEI. The CDR3 nucleotides are TGTGCCAGCAAGGGGCAGGGGGCCGGGGAGCAGTTCTTC. This gives the protein CASKGQGAGEQFF.

This chain connects TRBV20-1 to TRBJ2-1; TRBD2 matches at 13 bases. Germline CDR1 is DFQATT and CDR2 is SNEGSKA (reference sequence). V shed 0 bases and J 7 bases; nucleotides not matched to a gene: 3. The CDR3 runs 15 residues. Here the CDR3 reads CSARDTSGRGNEQFF. DNA for the CDR3: TGCAGTGCTAGAGATACTAGCGGGAGGGGGAATGAGCAGTTCTTC.

This chain connects TRBV3-1 to TRBJ2-6; D is undetermined. CDR3 length equals 15 residues. Trimming shortened V by 4 bases and J by 1 base, and 8 bases separated the two germline ends. Germline-derived CDR1 and CDR2 are LGHDT and YNNKEL (reference sequence). The DNA of the CDR3 is TGTGCCAGCAGCCCGCCCTCGTCTGGGGCCAACGTCCTGACTTTC. Protein: CASSPPSSGANVLTF. The entire variable domain, with the rest obtained from reference TRBV3-1 and TRBJ2-6, is as follows: DTAVSQTPKYLVTQMGNDKSIKCEQNLGHDTMYWYKQDSKKFLKIMFSYNNKELIINETVPNRFSPKSPDKAHLNLHINSLELGDSAVYFCASSPPSSGANVLTFGAGSRLTVL.

The chain employs TRBV6-1 and TRBJ2-3; unclear D gene. Germline V gives CDR1 MNHNS, CDR2 SASEGT. CDR3 length: 13 residues. Trimming took 4 bases from V and 0 from J, leaving 5 bases between them. CDR3 sequence reads: CASSVTSTDTQYF. CDR3 DNA sequence: TGTGCCAGCAGTGTAACTAGCACAGATACGCAGTATTTT.

The chain joins TRBV7-2 to TRBJ2-3; 7 bases align to TRBD2. From germline, CDR1 is SGHTA and CDR2 FQGNSA. With 5 bases clipped from V and 4 bases from J, the junction kept 6 bases outside the gene matches. This CDR3 has 14 amino acids. CDR3 sequence (DNA): TGTGCCAGCAGCATGACTAGCAGTGCAGATACGCAGTATTTT. This sequence encodes CASSMTSSADTQYF.